The source of this T cell receptor (beta chain) is a study of T cell repertoires in cytomegalovirus infection. Study as a whole: CMV epitopes in the study were HLA-C-restricted (recently identified) and HLA-B-restricted (well studied). Matching HLA type, along with CMV infection, was indicated by public TCR beta signatures. Study-wide results and limits: Within the response measured ex vivo, HLA-C-restricted CMV-specific TCR beta clonotypes were dominant. Based on cumulative public TCR beta family frequency, carriers of CMV plus the relevant HLA were identified.

With 2 bases removed from V and 4 bases from J, the gap between germline ends came to 15 bases. This CDR3 spans 15 amino acids. Germline V gene data show CDR1 as MNHNY and CDR2 as SVGAGI (reference sequence). A single record per CDR3 protein comes from TCRdb applying MiXCR to the reads. The profile shows roughly 800,000 distinct CDR3 sequences, approximately 32% of them singletons. This clonotype has a handful of counts. Its antigen is not known. V gene TRBV6-6 combines with J gene TRBJ2-7, with D perhaps matching TRBD2 (5 bases). This receptor was taken from a human donor in good health (CMV status not recorded). Some clones in this sample may be carry-over from other donors' samples. Sequencing used cultured CD8+ T cells from PBMCs, obtained from culture after CMV antigen stimulation. The chain's CDR3 is CASSYARPPGYEQYV. The CDR3 DNA reads as TGTGCCAGCAGTTACGCCAGGCCCCCGGGGTACGAGCAGTACGTC.